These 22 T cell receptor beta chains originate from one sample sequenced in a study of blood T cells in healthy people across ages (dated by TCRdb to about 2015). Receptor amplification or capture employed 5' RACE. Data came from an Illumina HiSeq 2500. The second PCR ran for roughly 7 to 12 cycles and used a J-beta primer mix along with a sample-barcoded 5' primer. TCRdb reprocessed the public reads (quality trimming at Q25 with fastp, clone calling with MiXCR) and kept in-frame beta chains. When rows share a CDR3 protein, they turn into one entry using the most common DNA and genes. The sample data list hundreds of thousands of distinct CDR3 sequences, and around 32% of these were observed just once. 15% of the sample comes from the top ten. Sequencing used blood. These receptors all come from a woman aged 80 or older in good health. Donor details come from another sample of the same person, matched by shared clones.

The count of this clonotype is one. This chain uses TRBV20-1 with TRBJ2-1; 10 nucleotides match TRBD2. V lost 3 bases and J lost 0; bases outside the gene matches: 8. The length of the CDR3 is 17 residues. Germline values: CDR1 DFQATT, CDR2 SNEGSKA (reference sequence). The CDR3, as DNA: TGCAGTGCTAGCAGAGCGGGGGGGCCCCCCTCCTACAATGAGCAGTTCTTC. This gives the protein CSASRAGGPPSYNEQFF.

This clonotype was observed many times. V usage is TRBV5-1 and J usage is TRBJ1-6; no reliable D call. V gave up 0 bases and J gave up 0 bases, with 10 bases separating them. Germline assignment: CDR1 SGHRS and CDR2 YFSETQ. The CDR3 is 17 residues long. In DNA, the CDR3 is TGCGCCAGCAGCTTGGATGCCAGGAGCTCCTATAATTCACCCCTCCACTTT. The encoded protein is CASSLDARSSYNSPLHF. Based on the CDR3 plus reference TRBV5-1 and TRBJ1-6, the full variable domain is KAGVTQTPRYLIKTRGQQVTLSCSPISGHRSVSWYQQTPGQGLQFLFEYFSETQRNKGNFPGRFSGRQFSNSRSEMNVSTLELGDSALYLCASSLDARSSYNSPLHFGNGTRLTVT.

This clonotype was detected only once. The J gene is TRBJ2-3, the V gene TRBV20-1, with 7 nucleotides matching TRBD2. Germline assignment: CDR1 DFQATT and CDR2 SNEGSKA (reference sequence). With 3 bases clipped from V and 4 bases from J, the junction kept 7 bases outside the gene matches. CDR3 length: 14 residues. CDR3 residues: CSASSGTTSDTQYF. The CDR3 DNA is TGCAGTGCTAGCTCCGGGACTACCTCAGATACGCAGTATTTT.

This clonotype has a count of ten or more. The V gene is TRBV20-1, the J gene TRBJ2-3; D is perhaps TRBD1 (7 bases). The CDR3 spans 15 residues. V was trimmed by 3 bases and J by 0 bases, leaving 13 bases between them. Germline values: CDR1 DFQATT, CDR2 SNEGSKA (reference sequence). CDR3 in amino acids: CSASPTGTSTDTQYF. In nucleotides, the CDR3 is TGCAGTGCTAGCCCGACAGGGACTAGCACAGATACGCAGTATTTT.

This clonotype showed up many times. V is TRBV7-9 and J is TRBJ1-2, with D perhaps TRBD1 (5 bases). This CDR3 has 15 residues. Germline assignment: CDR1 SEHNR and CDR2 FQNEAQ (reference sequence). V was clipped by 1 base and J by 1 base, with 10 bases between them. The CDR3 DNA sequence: TGTGCCAGCAGCTTAGTGGGGGACCTTAACTATGGCTACACCTTC. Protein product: CASSLVGDLNYGYTF.

The CDR3 spells CASSHREEQFF. The CDR3 nucleotides are TGTGCCAGCAGCCACAGGGAGGAGCAGTTCTTC. The chain links TRBV6-6 to TRBJ2-1; possibly TRBD1 for D (6 bases). The CDR3 covers 11 residues. The germline gives CDR1 MNHNY, CDR2 SVGAGI (reference sequence). Deletions cut 6 bases from V and 10 bases from J, with 10 bases between.

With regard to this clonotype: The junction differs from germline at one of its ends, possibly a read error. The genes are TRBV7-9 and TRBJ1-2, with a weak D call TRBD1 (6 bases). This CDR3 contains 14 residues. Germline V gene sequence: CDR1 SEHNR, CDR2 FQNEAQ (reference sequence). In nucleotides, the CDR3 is TGCGCCGGCAGTGAAGGACAGTATAACTATGGCTACACCTTC. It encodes CAGSEGQYNYGYTF.

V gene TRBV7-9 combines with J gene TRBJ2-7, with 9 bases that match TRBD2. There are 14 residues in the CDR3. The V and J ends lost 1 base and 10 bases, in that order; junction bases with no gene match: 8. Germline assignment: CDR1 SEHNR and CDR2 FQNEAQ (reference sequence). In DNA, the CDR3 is TGTGCCAGCAGCTTAGGGCGCCGGCTAGCGGGACAGTACTTC. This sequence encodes CASSLGRRLAGQYF.

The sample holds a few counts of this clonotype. The DNA for the CDR3 is TGTGCCAGCAGGCTCACAGGGGGCGAAGCTTTCTTT. Amino acids: CASRLTGGEAFF. The rearrangement joins TRBV2 to TRBJ1-1, with 9 bases that match TRBD1. CDR1 and CDR2 (germline): SNHLY, FYNNEI. The CDR3 sequence is 12 residues long. Trimming at V came to 6 bases and at J to 8 bases, leaving 4 bases not matched to a gene.

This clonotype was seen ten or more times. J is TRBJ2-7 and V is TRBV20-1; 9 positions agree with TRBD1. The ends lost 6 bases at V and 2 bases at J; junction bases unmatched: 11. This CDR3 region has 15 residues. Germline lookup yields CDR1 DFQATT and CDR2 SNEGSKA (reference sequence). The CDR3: CSASNDRGLTYEQYF. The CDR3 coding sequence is TGCAGTGCGTCCAACGACAGGGGGTTAACCTACGAGCAGTACTTC.

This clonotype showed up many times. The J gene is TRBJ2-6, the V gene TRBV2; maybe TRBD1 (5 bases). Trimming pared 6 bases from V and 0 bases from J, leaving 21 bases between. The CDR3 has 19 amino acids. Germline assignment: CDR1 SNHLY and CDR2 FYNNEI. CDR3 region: CASRVEVSLGHSGANVLTF. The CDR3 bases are TGTGCCAGCAGGGTTGAAGTGAGTTTAGGACACTCTGGGGCCAACGTCCTGACTTTC.

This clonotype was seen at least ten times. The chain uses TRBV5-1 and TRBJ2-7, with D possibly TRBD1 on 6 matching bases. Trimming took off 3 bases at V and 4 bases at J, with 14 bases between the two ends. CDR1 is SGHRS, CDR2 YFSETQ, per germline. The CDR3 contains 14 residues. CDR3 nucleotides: TGCGCCAGCAGCTCACAGGGATCTATGTACGAGCAGTACTTC. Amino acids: CASSSQGSMYEQYF.

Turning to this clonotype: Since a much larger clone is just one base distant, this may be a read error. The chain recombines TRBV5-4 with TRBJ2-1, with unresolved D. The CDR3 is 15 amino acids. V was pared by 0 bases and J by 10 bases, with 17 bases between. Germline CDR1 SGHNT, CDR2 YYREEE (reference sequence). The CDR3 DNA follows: TGTGCCAGCAGCTTGGCTCGGACCCAATCCTACGAGCAGTTCTTC. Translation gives CASSLARTQSYEQFF.

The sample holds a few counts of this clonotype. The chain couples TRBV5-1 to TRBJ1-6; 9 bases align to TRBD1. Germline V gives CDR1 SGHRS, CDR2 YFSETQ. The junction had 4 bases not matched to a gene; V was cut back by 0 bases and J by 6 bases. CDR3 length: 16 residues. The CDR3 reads CASSLEGQGRNSPLHF. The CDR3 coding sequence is TGCGCCAGCAGCTTGGAGGGACAGGGACGTAATTCACCCCTCCACTTT. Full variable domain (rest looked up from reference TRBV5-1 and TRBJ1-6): KAGVTQTPRYLIKTRGQQVTLSCSPISGHRSVSWYQQTPGQGLQFLFEYFSETQRNKGNFPGRFSGRQFSNSRSEMNVSTLELGDSALYLCASSLEGQGRNSPLHFGNGTRLTVT.

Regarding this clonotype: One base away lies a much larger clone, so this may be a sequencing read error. CDR3 in DNA: TGTGCCAACAGCCCCTCTGCACTGGGGGCGGATTATGGCTACACCTTC. It translates to CANSPSALGADYGYTF. The chain uses TRBV7-6 and TRBJ1-2; D possibly corresponds to TRBD1 (6 bases). The CDR3 length is 16 residues. Looked up from germline, CDR1 is SGHVS and CDR2 is FNYEAQ.

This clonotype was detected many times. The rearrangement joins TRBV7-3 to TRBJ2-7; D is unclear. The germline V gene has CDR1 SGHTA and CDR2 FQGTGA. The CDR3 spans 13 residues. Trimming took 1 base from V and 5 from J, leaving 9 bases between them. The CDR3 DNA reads TGTGCCAGCAGCTTAATGGGTCGCCACGAGCAGTACTTC. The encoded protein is CASSLMGRHEQYF.

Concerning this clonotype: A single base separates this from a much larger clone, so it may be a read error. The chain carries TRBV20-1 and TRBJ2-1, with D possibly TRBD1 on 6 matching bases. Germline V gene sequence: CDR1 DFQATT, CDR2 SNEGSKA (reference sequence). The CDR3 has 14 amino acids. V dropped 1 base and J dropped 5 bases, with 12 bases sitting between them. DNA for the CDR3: TGCAGTGCTAGAGTACAGGGAAGGGACAATGAGCAGTTCTTC. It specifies CSARVQGRDNEQFF.

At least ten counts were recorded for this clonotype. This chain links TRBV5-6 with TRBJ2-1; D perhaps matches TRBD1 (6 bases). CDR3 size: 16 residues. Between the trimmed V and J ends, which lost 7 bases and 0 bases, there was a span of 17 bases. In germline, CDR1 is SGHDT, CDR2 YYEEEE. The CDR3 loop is CASGIQGTGSYNEQFF. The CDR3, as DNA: TGTGCCAGCGGGATACAGGGTACTGGCTCCTACAATGAGCAGTTCTTC.

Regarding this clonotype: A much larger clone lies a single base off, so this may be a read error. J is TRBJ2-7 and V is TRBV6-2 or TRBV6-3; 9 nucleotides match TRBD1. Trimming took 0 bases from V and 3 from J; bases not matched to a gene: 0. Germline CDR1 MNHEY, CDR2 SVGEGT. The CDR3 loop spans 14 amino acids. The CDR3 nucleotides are TGTGCCAGCAGTTACTCGACAGGGGGCTACGAGCAGTACGTC. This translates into CASSYSTGGYEQYV.

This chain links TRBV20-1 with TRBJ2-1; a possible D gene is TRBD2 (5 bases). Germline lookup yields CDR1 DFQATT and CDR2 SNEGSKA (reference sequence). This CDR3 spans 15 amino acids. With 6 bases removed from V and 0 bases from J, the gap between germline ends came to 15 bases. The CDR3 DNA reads TGCAGTGCCCAAATACTAGAGAACTCCTACAATGAGCAGTTCTTC. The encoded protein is CSAQILENSYNEQFF.

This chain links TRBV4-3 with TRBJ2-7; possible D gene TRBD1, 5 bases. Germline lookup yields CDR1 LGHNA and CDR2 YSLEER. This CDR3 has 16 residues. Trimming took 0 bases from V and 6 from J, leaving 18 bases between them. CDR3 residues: CASSQDGDKGMREQYF. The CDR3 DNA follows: TGCGCCAGCAGCCAAGATGGGGATAAGGGGATGCGCGAGCAGTACTTC.

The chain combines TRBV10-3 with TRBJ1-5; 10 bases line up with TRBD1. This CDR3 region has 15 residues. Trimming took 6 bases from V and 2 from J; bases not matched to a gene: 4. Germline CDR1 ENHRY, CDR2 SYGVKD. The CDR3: CAIRAGTGGNQPQHF. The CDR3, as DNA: TGTGCCATCAGAGCCGGGACAGGGGGCAATCAGCCCCAGCATTTT.